One sample yielded the 5 T cell receptor beta chains listed below, sequenced in a study of blood T cell repertoires in COVID-19. The repertoire was sequenced with immunoSEQ multiplex PCR; TCRdb's copy has only in-frame clones and lacks some. The table has hundreds of thousands of clones, 80% to 90% seen once. Material: peripheral blood. These receptors were obtained from a woman older than 75 with active or convalescent COVID-19.

This chain's CDR3 is CAAEAAPGHEQFF. The DNA for the CDR3 is TGTGCCGCAGAAGCGGCCCCTGGGCATGAGCAGTTCTTC. The V gene is TRBV19, the J gene TRBJ2-1; D may be TRBD2 (5 bases). The CDR3 contains 13 residues. V lost 11 bases and J lost 8, with 19 bases in between. The germline V gene encodes CDR1 LNHDA and CDR2 SQIVND (reference sequence).

The V call is TRBV12-3 or TRBV12-4, the J call TRBJ2-7, with no clear D. CDR3 length equals 13 residues. V was trimmed by 8 bases and J by 1 base, leaving 12 bases between them. The CDR3 sequence is CASPCTASYEQYF. The CDR3 nucleotides read TGTGCCAGCCCCTGCACAGCTTCCTACGAGCAGTACTTC.

The chain couples TRBV13 to TRBJ1-2, with 9 bases aligning to TRBD1. There are 15 residues in the CDR3. Germline V gene sequence: CDR1 PRHDT, CDR2 FYEKMQ (reference sequence). The trim removed 3 bases at V and 2 bases at J, leaving 4 bases unmatched. This CDR3 reads CASSFRDRGNYGYTF. The CDR3 DNA is TGTGCCAGCAGCTTTCGAGACAGGGGGAACTATGGCTACACCTTC.

This clone was observed a handful of times. V usage is TRBV19 and J usage is TRBJ1-1; maybe TRBD1 (6 bases). The ends were cut back, 7 bases at V and 7 bases at J, with 25 bases in the middle. Germline-derived CDR1 and CDR2 are LNHDA and SQIVND (reference sequence). The CDR3 contains 16 residues. The DNA for the CDR3 is TGTGCCAGTAAAAGCAGGGGCGCCGTAGGGGAATTTGAAGCTTTCTTT. Protein sequence: CASKSRGAVGEFEAFF.

This chain joins TRBV19 and TRBJ2-5; 7 bases line up with TRBD2. In germline, CDR1 is LNHDA, CDR2 SQIVND (reference sequence). This CDR3 region has 13 residues. The trim removed 6 bases at V and 4 bases at J, leaving 5 bases unmatched. The CDR3 region has the DNA TGTGCCAGTAGCCGCGGGAGAGTAGAGACCCAGTACTTC. Translating gives CASSRGRVETQYF.